This entry lists 20 T cell receptor beta chains sequenced from one sample in a study of siplizumab effects on memory and regulatory T cells. The data were produced by immunoSEQ multiplex PCR, yet TCRdb's version contains in-frame clones alone and is incomplete. The data hold 65,000 to 70,000 clones, with approximately 88% observed a single time. Sequenced: Tregs sorted from blood. The origin of the receptors is a human donor in good health.

The chain links TRBV15 to TRBJ1-4, with 8 nucleotides matching TRBD1. This CDR3 is built from 13 residues. J was trimmed by 2 bases and V by 7 bases; bases with no gene match: 0. Looked up from germline, CDR1 is LNHNV and CDR2 is YYDKDF (reference sequence). The DNA for the CDR3 is TGTGCCACCAACAGGGGGACTAATGAAAAACTGTTTTTT. Translation: CATNRGTNEKLFF.

This clone is a singleton in its sample. The rearrangement links TRBV7-3 to TRBJ2-7; TRBD2 matches 11 bases. The CDR3 has 14 residues. CDR1 and CDR2 (germline): SGHTA, FQGTGA. Losses at the gene ends were 6 bases for V and 5 bases for J; bases not matched to a gene: 6. CDR3 protein: CASRLLAGENEQYF. The CDR3 bases are TGTGCCAGCAGACTACTAGCGGGAGAAAACGAGCAGTACTTC.

V is TRBV15 and J is TRBJ2-5; D ambiguous. The ends were cut back, 1 base at V and 3 bases at J, with 9 bases in the middle. The CDR3 is 14 residues long. CDR1 is LNHNV and CDR2 is YYDKDF in the germline V gene (reference sequence). In DNA, the CDR3 is TGTGCCACCAGCAGAGGTGGGCTAGAAGAGACCCAGTACTTC. The encoded protein is CATSRGGLEETQYF.

V is TRBV5-4 and J is TRBJ2-7; 8 bases match TRBD1. Germline lookup yields CDR1 SGHNT and CDR2 YYREEE (reference sequence). The CDR3 is 12 residues long. V lost 4 bases, J lost 5 bases, and 2 bases stayed unmatched. CDR3 coding DNA: TGTGCCAGCAGCCGGACAGGGAACGAGCAGTACTTC. It translates to CASSRTGNEQYF.

This sequence joins TRBV4-2 and TRBJ2-1; 14 nucleotides line up with TRBD2. The V gene's germline CDR1 is LGHNA and CDR2 YNFKEQ. This CDR3 contains 19 residues. Trimming took 1 base from V and 10 from J; bases not matched to a gene: 15. CDR3 amino acids: CASSQVLPGGGLAGVEQFF. The CDR3 DNA reads TGTGCCAGCAGCCAAGTATTACCAGGGGGGGGACTAGCGGGAGTGGAGCAGTTCTTC.

CDR3 coding DNA: TGTGCCAGCAGTTTAGACCGGGACAGGGGACGCTACACCTTC. As protein: CASSLDRDRGRYTF. The rearrangement joins TRBV6-5 to TRBJ1-2; 10 bases match TRBD1. Germline V gene lookup returns CDR1 MNHEY and CDR2 SVGAGI. Trimming at V came to 4 bases and at J to 9 bases, leaving 8 bases not matched to a gene. There are 14 residues in the CDR3.

This chain links TRBV28 with TRBJ2-5; D not certain. V shed 4 bases and J shed 6 bases, with 21 bases lying between them. Per the germline V gene, CDR1 is MDHEN and CDR2 is SYDVKM. The length of the CDR3 is 16 residues. CDR3 DNA sequence: TGTGCCAGCAGTTCATCTGGCAGTAGGTTTTTGAAGACCCAGTACTTC. This codes for CASSSSGSRFLKTQYF. The entire variable domain, with the rest obtained from reference TRBV28 and TRBJ2-5, is as follows: DVKVTQSSRYLVKRTGEKVFLECVQDMDHENMFWYRQDPGLGLRLIYFSYDVKMKEKGDIPEGYSVSREKKERFSLILESASTNQTSMYLCASSSSGSRFLKTQYFGPGTRLLVL.

This clone was counted between two and nine times. The chain couples TRBV7-9 to TRBJ2-1; tentatively, D is TRBD1 (5 bases). The CDR3 covers 14 residues. Trimming left V 11 bases short and J 0 bases short, with 14 bases between. Germline V gene sequence: CDR1 SEHNR, CDR2 FQNEAQ (reference sequence). The chain's CDR3 is CAGTGRDSYNEQFF. The CDR3 DNA sequence: TGTGCCGGCACGGGCAGGGACTCCTACAATGAGCAGTTCTTC.

CDR3 nucleotides: TGCGCCAGCAGCCAAGAAGGGACACGCTCTGGAAACACCATATATTTT. Amino acid sequence: CASSQEGTRSGNTIYF. The V and J genes are TRBV4-1 and TRBJ1-3; D is perhaps TRBD1 (6 bases). From germline, CDR1 is MGHRA and CDR2 YSYEKL. Trimming took 0 bases from V and 0 from J, leaving 9 bases between them. The CDR3 runs to 16 residues.

The chain couples TRBV28 to TRBJ2-3; TRBD2 aligns across 8 bases. V shed 2 bases and J 4 bases; nucleotides not matched to a gene: 2. In germline, CDR1 is MDHEN, CDR2 SYDVKM. This CDR3 has 14 amino acids. CDR3 residues: CASSLPAGADTQYF. The CDR3 DNA is TGTGCCAGCAGTTTACCAGCGGGAGCAGATACGCAGTATTTT.

Here the CDR3 reads CASSYVGGYLPYEQYF. The DNA for the CDR3 is TGTGCCAGCAGTTACGTCGGCGGGTACCTGCCCTACGAGCAGTACTTC. The chain carries TRBV6-6 and TRBJ2-7; D might be TRBD2 (5 bases). V was clipped by 2 bases and J by 2 bases, with 16 bases between them. The CDR3 extends over 16 amino acids. The germline CDR1 and CDR2 sequences are MNHNY and SVGAGI (reference sequence).

The chain joins TRBV19 to TRBJ2-2; the D is unclear. The V gene lost 1 base and the J gene lost 8 bases, with 11 bases spanning the gap. Germline CDR1 reads LNHDA; CDR2 reads SQIVND (reference sequence). The CDR3 is 14 amino acids. CDR3 sequence: CASSIVMAVGELFF. The CDR3 region has the DNA TGTGCCAGTAGTATAGTTATGGCGGTGGGGGAGCTGTTTTTT.

The CDR3: CASSLRSGQGGEKLFF. CDR3 DNA sequence: TGTGCCAGCAGCCTGCGCTCGGGACAGGGAGGTGAAAAACTGTTTTTT. This chain links TRBV7-9 with TRBJ1-4, with 9 bases matching TRBD1. The trim removed 5 bases at V and 7 bases at J, leaving 11 bases unmatched. This CDR3 has 16 amino acids. Germline CDR1 SEHNR, CDR2 FQNEAQ (reference sequence).

The chain joins TRBV28 to TRBJ1-5; D may be TRBD1 (5 bases). V shed 5 bases and J shed 4 bases, with 15 bases lying between them. Looked up from germline, CDR1 is MDHEN and CDR2 is SYDVKM. The CDR3 consists of 15 residues. CDR3 nucleotides: TGTGCCAGCAGTACCCCCGACGGACAAAATCAGCCCCAGCATTTT. Protein: CASSTPDGQNQPQHF.

The chain employs TRBV7-8 and TRBJ2-1; D may be TRBD2 (6 bases). V lost 5 bases, J lost 2 bases, and 16 bases lay in between. This CDR3 has 16 amino acids. Germline CDR1 is SGHVS and CDR2 is FQNEAQ. CDR3 DNA sequence: TGTGCCAGCAGCCCACTTCGTGCGGGAACCTACAATGAGCAGTTCTTC. Translating it yields CASSPLRAGTYNEQFF.

The chain carries TRBV6-6 and TRBJ2-1; D may correspond to TRBD1 or TRBD2 (5 bases each). Looked up from germline, CDR1 is MNHNY and CDR2 is SVGAGI (reference sequence). Trimming took off 7 bases at V and 8 bases at J, with 18 bases between the two ends. The CDR3 contains 14 residues. The CDR3 region is CASTKGVLVDEQFF. In DNA form, the CDR3 reads TGTGCCAGCACCAAAGGGGTACTAGTAGATGAGCAGTTCTTC.

This rearrangement joins TRBV6-5 to TRBJ2-7; TRBD1 is a possible D gene (6 bases). The CDR3 spans 11 residues. V dropped 6 bases and J dropped 6 bases, with 9 bases sitting between them. CDR1 and CDR2 (germline): MNHEY, SVGAGI. This CDR3 is CASRNRAEQYF. The CDR3 DNA is TGTGCCAGCAGAAACAGGGCCGAGCAGTACTTC.

The rearrangement joins TRBV27 to TRBJ2-3; 10 nucleotides agree with TRBD2. The CDR3 spans 15 residues. Looked up from germline, CDR1 is MNHEY and CDR2 is SMNVEV (reference sequence). V trimming: 8 bases; J trimming: 3 bases; junction bases outside the gene matches: 8. CDR3 in amino acids: CASLLSGRATDTQYF. Written as DNA, the CDR3 is TGTGCCAGCCTCCTGAGCGGGAGGGCAACAGATACGCAGTATTTT.

The rearrangement links TRBV7-8 to TRBJ1-2; possible D gene TRBD1, 5 bases. The V gene lost 0 bases and the J gene lost 5 bases, with 16 bases spanning the gap. Germline V gene sequence: CDR1 SGHVS, CDR2 FQNEAQ. The CDR3 totals 16 residues. CDR3 nucleotides: TGTGCCAGCAGCTTAGCGCCCAGGGCTGGTAGTTATGGCTACACCTTC. Protein: CASSLAPRAGSYGYTF. The full variable domain, its missing parts supplied by reference TRBV7-8 and TRBJ1-2, is GAGVSQSPRYKVAKRGQDVALRCDPISGHVSLFWYQQALGQGPEFLTYFQNEAQLDKSGLPSDRFFAERPEGSVSTLKIQRTQQEDSAVYLCASSLAPRAGSYGYTFGSGTRLTVV.

The V call is TRBV6-4, the J call TRBJ2-3; the match to TRBD2 covers 8 bases. J was trimmed by 1 base and V by 3 bases; bases with no gene match: 3. CDR1 is MRHNA and CDR2 is SNTAGT in the germline V gene. This CDR3 comprises 15 residues. CDR3 DNA: TGTGCCAGCAGTGATTGGCGGGAGGGCACAGATACGCAGTATTTT. This codes for CASSDWREGTDTQYF.